These T cell receptor beta chains were read from a single sample in a study of shared clonotypes between healthy human individuals. Sequencing used immunoSEQ multiplex PCR; TCRdb keeps in-frame clones, though not all of them. The sample contains around 600,000 clones, approximately 97% of which appear only once. The specimen sequenced was naive CD4+ T cells sorted from blood. These receptors came from a woman younger than 45 in good health. Each CDR3 is given with its conserved first and last residue. Fields, in order: D gene, V gene, J gene, clone size, CDR3 DNA, CDR3 protein. A D gene is named only where the DNA matches it firmly. Rows give clone size only sometimes, using once, few, many, or a class for an expanded clone.

d_call: -; v_call: TRBV9; j_call: TRBJ2-1; clone_size: -; cdr3_nt: TGTGCCAGCAGCGTTTCTGGAGGTAATGAGCAGTTCTTC; cdr3_aa: CASSVSGGNEQFF
d_call: -; v_call: TRBV28; j_call: TRBJ2-7; clone_size: -; cdr3_nt: TGTGCCAGCAGTACAACAAGCAGGGGTTCCTACGAGCAGTACTTC; cdr3_aa: CASSTTSRGSYEQYF
d_call: -; v_call: TRBV19; j_call: TRBJ2-2; clone_size: -; cdr3_nt: TGTGCCAGTACCCTGGGCTGGGTCGGCGCGAACACCGGGGAGCTGTTTTTT; cdr3_aa: CASTLGWVGANTGELFF
d_call: -; v_call: TRBV5-1; j_call: TRBJ1-1; clone_size: -; cdr3_nt: TGCGCCAGCAGCCCGGAGGGACCTCGAGAAGCTTTCTTT; cdr3_aa: CASSPEGPREAFF
d_call: -; v_call: TRBV27; j_call: TRBJ2-7; clone_size: -; cdr3_nt: TGTGCCAGCAGTCTTCTACGTCAGCCTGGCAGACCCTCCGAGCAGTACTTC; cdr3_aa: CASSLLRQPGRPSEQYF
d_call: -; v_call: TRBV10-3; j_call: TRBJ2-2; clone_size: -; cdr3_nt: TGTGCCATCAGTGGTGACAGGAACACCGGGGAGCTGTTTTTT; cdr3_aa: CAISGDRNTGELFF
d_call: -; v_call: TRBV7-2; j_call: TRBJ2-5; clone_size: -; cdr3_nt: TGTGCCAGCAGTAAAAGGCGGCTCGCGGCCCAGTACTTC; cdr3_aa: CASSKRRLAAQYF
d_call: TRBD1; v_call: TRBV28; j_call: TRBJ1-2; clone_size: -; cdr3_nt: TGTGCCAGCAGTTCGGGACAGGGGGCCCGTTATGGCTACACCTTC; cdr3_aa: CASSSGQGARYGYTF
d_call: TRBD2; v_call: TRBV4-2; j_call: TRBJ2-3; clone_size: -; cdr3_nt: TGTGCCAGCAGCCATACCGGGACTAGCGGAATAGATACGCAGTATTTT; cdr3_aa: CASSHTGTSGIDTQYF
d_call: -; v_call: TRBV28; j_call: TRBJ1-5; clone_size: -; cdr3_nt: TGTGCCAGCACCCGCGAGGGATCCGGAAATCAGCCCCAGCATTTT; cdr3_aa: CASTREGSGNQPQHF
d_call: TRBD1; v_call: TRBV28; j_call: TRBJ2-7; clone_size: -; cdr3_nt: TGTGCCAGCAGTCCCTCGACAGGGTTCGTGTCTGGATCTCGTGTGCAGTACTTC; cdr3_aa: CASSPSTGFVSGSRVQYF
d_call: -; v_call: TRBV10-3; j_call: TRBJ2-5; clone_size: -; cdr3_nt: TGTGCCACCAACCGGGACAACCAAGAGACCCAGTACTTC; cdr3_aa: CATNRDNQETQYF
d_call: TRBD1; v_call: TRBV10-3; j_call: TRBJ2-7; clone_size: -; cdr3_nt: TGTGCCACCCACGGGACAGGGAGTGAGCAGTACTTC; cdr3_aa: CATHGTGSEQYF
d_call: -; v_call: TRBV10-1; j_call: TRBJ2-5; clone_size: -; cdr3_nt: TGCGCCAGCAGTGGACAAAGTGAGACCCAGTACTTC; cdr3_aa: CASSGQSETQYF
d_call: TRBD2; v_call: TRBV28; j_call: TRBJ2-7; clone_size: -; cdr3_nt: TGTGCCAGCAGAACCGGGACTAGCGTGTACGAGCAGTACTTC; cdr3_aa: CASRTGTSVYEQYF
d_call: TRBD1; v_call: TRBV5-4; j_call: TRBJ2-1; clone_size: -; cdr3_nt: TGTGCCAGCAGCGTTGGACAGGGGGTCGTAGTCTACAATGAGCAGTTCTTC; cdr3_aa: CASSVGQGVVVYNEQFF
d_call: TRBD1; v_call: TRBV5-5; j_call: TRBJ1-5; clone_size: -; cdr3_nt: TGTGCCAGCAGTACCGGACAGGGAGAGCCCCAGCATTTT; cdr3_aa: CASSTGQGEPQHF
d_call: -; v_call: TRBV10-3; j_call: TRBJ2-3; clone_size: -; cdr3_nt: TGTGCCATCCGGGGCCCAGATACGCAGTATTTT; cdr3_aa: CAIRGPDTQYF
d_call: -; v_call: TRBV2; j_call: TRBJ2-1; clone_size: -; cdr3_nt: TGTGCCAGCAGTGGCGGGACTTTGAATGAGCAGTTCTTC; cdr3_aa: CASSGGTLNEQFF
d_call: -; v_call: TRBV5-1; j_call: TRBJ2-7; clone_size: few; cdr3_nt: TGCGCCAGCAGGGAGGTAGGGATAAACTACGAGCAGTACTTC; cdr3_aa: CASREVGINYEQYF
d_call: -; v_call: TRBV10-1; j_call: TRBJ2-7; clone_size: -; cdr3_nt: TGCGCCAGCAGTGCTGGGGGGACCTACGAGCAGTACTTC; cdr3_aa: CASSAGGTYEQYF
d_call: -; v_call: TRBV27; j_call: TRBJ2-4; clone_size: -; cdr3_nt: TGTGCCAGCAGCCCCCGGTGGGGGAAGGGAGCCAAAAACATTCAGTACTTC; cdr3_aa: CASSPRWGKGAKNIQYF
d_call: -; v_call: TRBV5-6; j_call: TRBJ2-5; clone_size: -; cdr3_nt: TGTGCCAGCAGCTTTTCTGTCGAGTTCCAAGAGACCCAGTACTTC; cdr3_aa: CASSFSVEFQETQYF
d_call: -; v_call: TRBV6-5; j_call: TRBJ2-5; clone_size: -; cdr3_nt: TGTGCCAGCAGTTACGCAGGGGTAGAGACCCAGTACTTC; cdr3_aa: CASSYAGVETQYF
d_call: -; v_call: TRBV9; j_call: TRBJ2-3; clone_size: -; cdr3_nt: TGTGCCAGCAGCGTAGGGTCTACGAGGCAGTATTTT; cdr3_aa: CASSVGSTRQYF
d_call: -; v_call: TRBV7-9; j_call: TRBJ1-1; clone_size: -; cdr3_nt: TGTGCCAGCAGCGCGGGACGGGGCGGGGAAGCTTTCTTT; cdr3_aa: CASSAGRGGEAFF
d_call: TRBD1; v_call: TRBV25-1; j_call: TRBJ1-2; clone_size: -; cdr3_nt: TGTGCCAGCAGTGGATTGGGACAGGGATTCTATGGCTACACCTTC; cdr3_aa: CASSGLGQGFYGYTF
d_call: -; v_call: TRBV28; j_call: TRBJ2-1; clone_size: -; cdr3_nt: TGTGCCAGTCAACGGACGGCATACAATGAGCAGTTCTTC; cdr3_aa: CASQRTAYNEQFF
d_call: -; v_call: TRBV6-1; j_call: TRBJ2-7; clone_size: -; cdr3_nt: TGTGCCAGCGGACCCAAGTTCTACGAGCAGTACTTC; cdr3_aa: CASGPKFYEQYF